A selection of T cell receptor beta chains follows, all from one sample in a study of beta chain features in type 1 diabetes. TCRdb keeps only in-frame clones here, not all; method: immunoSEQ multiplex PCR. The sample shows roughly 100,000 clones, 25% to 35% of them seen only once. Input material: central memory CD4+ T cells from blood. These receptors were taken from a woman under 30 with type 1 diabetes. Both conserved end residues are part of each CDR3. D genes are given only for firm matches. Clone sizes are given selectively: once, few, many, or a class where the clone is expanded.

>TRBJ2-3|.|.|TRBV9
TGTGCCAGCAGCGCCCAACCAGCAGATACGCAGTATTTT
CASSAQPADTQYF
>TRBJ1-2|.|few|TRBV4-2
TGTGCCAGCAGCCAAGGGGCAGTTTCCTATGGCTACACCTTC
CASSQGAVSYGYTF
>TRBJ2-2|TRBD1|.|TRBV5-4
TGTGCCAGCAGCCAACCGGGACAGGGGGCGAAGAACACCGGGGAGCTGTTTTTT
CASSQPGQGAKNTGELFF
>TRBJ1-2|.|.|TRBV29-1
TGCAGCGCGGACAGCTACGATAACTATGGCTACACCTTC
CSADSYDNYGYTF
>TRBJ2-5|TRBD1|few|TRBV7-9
TGTGCCAGCAGCGGACAGGGGGTGCAAGAGACCCAGTACTTC
CASSGQGVQETQYF
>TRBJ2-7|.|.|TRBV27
TGTGCCAGCAGTTTAAGCGGAGTGAGCTCCTACGAGCAGTACTTC
CASSLSGVSSYEQYF
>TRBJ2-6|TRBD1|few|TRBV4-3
TGCGCCAGCAGCCAAGTGGGACAGGGGGATTCCAACGTCCTGACTTTC
CASSQVGQGDSNVLTF
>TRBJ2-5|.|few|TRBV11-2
TGTGCCAGCAGCTTCAGGCCGGGATCCCGGAGAGAGACCCAGTACTTC
CASSFRPGSRRETQYF
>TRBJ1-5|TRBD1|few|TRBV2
TGTGCCAGCAGGGATGACAGGGCTGGCAATCAGCCCCAGCATTTT
CASRDDRAGNQPQHF
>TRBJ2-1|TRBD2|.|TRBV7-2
TGTGCCAGCAGCTTCCTATCCCCCAGACTAGCGGGAGGGCCTACTGAGCAGTTCTTC
CASSFLSPRLAGGPTEQFF
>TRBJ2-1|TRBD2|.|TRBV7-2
TGTGCCAGCAGCTTAGACGGGAGGAGGCAGTTCTTC
CASSLDGRRQFF
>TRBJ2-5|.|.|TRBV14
TGTGCCAGCAGCGGGGGGGAGACCCAGTACTTC
CASSGGETQYF
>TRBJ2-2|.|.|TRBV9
TGTGCCAGCAGCGTAGGTGGGACACTAACGAACACCGGGGAGCTGTTTTTT
CASSVGGTLTNTGELFF
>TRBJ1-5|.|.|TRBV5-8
TGTGCCAGCAGCCGGAGGATCAATCAGCCCCAGCATTTT
CASSRRINQPQHF
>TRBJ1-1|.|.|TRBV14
TGTGCCAGCAGCCAAACGCGGGGGACTGAAGCTTTCTTT
CASSQTRGTEAFF
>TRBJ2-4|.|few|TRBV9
TGTGCCAGCAGCCGGGATGGCAAAAACATTCAGTACTTC
CASSRDGKNIQYF
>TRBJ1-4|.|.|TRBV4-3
TGCGCCAGCAGCCAAGATGGAAGGGGACTGAGTGAAAAACTGTTTTTT
CASSQDGRGLSEKLFF
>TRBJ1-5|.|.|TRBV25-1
TGTGCCAGCAGTGAATCCGGGTCGAGCAATCAGCCCCAGCATTTT
CASSESGSSNQPQHF
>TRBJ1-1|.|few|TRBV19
TGTGCCAGTAGTTCCACAGGGTCGAACACTGAAGCTTTCTTT
CASSSTGSNTEAFF